The table lists the clone carrying this T cell receptor (beta chain) with many counts. Trimming left V 2 bases short and J 0 bases short, with 2 bases between. The V gene's germline CDR1 is MNHEY and CDR2 SVGAGI. The CDR3 contains 13 residues. Treg sorting used a CD4+CD25+CD127-/low gate. TCRdb analysed the 5' RACE reads with MiXCR anew, one entry per CDR3 protein. This table holds about 57,000 distinct CDR3 sequences, 26% found once. The chain couples TRBV6-5 to TRBJ1-5; D not resolved. This clonotype originated in a female donor with breast cancer. Sequencing was performed on tumor-infiltrating Tregs sorted from the breast tumor. The CDR3 nucleotides are TGTGCCAGCAGTTACACTAGCAATCAGCCCCAGCATTTT. This encodes CASSYTSNQPQHF.